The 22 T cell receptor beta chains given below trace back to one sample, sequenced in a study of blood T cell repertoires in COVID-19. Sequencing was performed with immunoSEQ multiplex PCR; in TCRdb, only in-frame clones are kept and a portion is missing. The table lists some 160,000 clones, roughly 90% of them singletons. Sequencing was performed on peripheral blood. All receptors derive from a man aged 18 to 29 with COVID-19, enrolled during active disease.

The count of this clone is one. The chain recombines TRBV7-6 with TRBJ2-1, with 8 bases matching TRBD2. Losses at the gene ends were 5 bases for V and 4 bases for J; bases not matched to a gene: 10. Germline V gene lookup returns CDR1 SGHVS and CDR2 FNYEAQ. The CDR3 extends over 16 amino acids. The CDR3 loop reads CASSQGLAWVYNEQFF. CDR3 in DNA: TGTGCCAGCAGCCAAGGACTAGCCTGGGTTTACAATGAGCAGTTCTTC. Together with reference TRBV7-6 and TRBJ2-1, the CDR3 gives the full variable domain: GAGVSQSPRYKVTKRGQDVALRCDPISGHVSLYWYRQALGQGPEFLTYFNYEAQQDKSGLPNDRFSAERPEGSISTLTIQRTEQRDSAMYRCASSQGLAWVYNEQFFGPGTRLTVL.

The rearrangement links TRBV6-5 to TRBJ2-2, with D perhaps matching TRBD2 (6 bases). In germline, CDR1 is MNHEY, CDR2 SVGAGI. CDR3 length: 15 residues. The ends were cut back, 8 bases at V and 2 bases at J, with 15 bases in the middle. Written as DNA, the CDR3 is TGTGCCAGCGTTAGGTCGGGAGTCAACACCGGGGAGCTGTTTTTT. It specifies CASVRSGVNTGELFF.

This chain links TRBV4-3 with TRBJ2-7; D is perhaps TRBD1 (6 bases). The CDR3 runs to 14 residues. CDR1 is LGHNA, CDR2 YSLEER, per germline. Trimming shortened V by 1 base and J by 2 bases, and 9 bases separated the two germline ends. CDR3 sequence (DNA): TGCGCCAGCAGCCAAGTTACAGGGACCTACGAGCAGTACTTC. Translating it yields CASSQVTGTYEQYF.

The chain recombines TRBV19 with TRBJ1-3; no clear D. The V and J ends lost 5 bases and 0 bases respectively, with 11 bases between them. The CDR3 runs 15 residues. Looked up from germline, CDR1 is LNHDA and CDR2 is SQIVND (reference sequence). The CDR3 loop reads CASSLKLVSGNTIYF. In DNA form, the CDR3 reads TGTGCCAGTAGTCTAAAACTGGTCTCTGGAAACACCATATATTTT.

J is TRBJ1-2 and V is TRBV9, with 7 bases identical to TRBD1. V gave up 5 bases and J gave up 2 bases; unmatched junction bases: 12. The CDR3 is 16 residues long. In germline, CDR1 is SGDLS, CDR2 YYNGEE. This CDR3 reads CASSSSFGQENYGYTF. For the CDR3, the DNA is TGTGCCAGCAGTTCCTCTTTCGGACAGGAGAACTATGGCTACACCTTC.

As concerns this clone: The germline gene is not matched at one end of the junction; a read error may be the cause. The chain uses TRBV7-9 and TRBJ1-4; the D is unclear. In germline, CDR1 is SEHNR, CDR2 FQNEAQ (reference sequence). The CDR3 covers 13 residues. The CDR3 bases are TGTGCCAGCAGCCCGGCAACTAATGAAAAACTGCTTTTT. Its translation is CASSPATNEKLLF.

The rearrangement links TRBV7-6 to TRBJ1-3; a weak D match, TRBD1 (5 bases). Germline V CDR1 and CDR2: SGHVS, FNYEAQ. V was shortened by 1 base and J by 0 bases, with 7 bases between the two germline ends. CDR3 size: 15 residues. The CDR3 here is CASSLVRASGNTIYF. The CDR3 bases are TGTGCCAGCAGCTTAGTCAGGGCCTCTGGAAACACCATATATTTT.

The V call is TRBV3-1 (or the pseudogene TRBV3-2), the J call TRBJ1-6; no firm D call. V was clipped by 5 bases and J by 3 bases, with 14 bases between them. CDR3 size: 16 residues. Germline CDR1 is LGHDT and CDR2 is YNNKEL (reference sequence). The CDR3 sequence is CASSAIGDYYNSPLHF. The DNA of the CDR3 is TGTGCCAGCAGCGCAATCGGGGATTACTATAATTCACCCCTCCACTTT.

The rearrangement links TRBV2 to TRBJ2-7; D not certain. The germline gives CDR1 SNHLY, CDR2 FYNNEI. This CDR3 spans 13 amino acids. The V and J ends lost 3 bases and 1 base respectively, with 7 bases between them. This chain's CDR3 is CASSEAVSYEQYF. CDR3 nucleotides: TGTGCCAGCAGTGAGGCAGTATCCTACGAGCAGTACTTC. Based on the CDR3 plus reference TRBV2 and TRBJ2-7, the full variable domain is EPEVTQTPSHQVTQMGQEVILRCVPISNHLYFYWYRQILGQKVEFLVSFYNNEISEKSEIFDDQFSVERPDGSNFTLKIRSTKLEDSAMYFCASSEAVSYEQYFGPGTRLTVT.

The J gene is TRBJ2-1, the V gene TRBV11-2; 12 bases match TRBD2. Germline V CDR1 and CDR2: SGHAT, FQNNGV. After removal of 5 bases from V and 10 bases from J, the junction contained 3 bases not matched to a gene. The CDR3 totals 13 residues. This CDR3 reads CASSTGTSGEQFF. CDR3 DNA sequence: TGTGCCAGCAGCACCGGGACTAGCGGGGAGCAGTTCTTC.

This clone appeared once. The CDR3 DNA sequence: TGCGCCAGCAGTGACGGACTAGCGTTGGCAGATACGCAGTATTTT. Translated, it gives CASSDGLALADTQYF. V usage is TRBV10-2 and J usage is TRBJ2-3, with TRBD2 identical over 9 bases. The germline CDR1 and CDR2 sequences are WSHSY and SAAADI. CDR3 length: 15 residues. V gave up 3 bases and J gave up 4 bases; unmatched junction bases: 5.

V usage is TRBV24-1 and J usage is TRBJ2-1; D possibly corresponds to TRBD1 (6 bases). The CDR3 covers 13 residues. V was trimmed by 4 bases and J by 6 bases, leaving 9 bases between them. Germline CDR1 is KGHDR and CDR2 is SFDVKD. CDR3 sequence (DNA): TGTGCCACCAGTGAGGTGGGGGCCAATGAGCAGTTCTTC. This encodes CATSEVGANEQFF.

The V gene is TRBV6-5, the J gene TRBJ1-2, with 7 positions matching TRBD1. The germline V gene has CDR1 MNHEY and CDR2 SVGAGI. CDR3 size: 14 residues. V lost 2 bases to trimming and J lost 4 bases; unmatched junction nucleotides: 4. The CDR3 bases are TGTGCCAGCAGTTACGACAGGGCCAGCTATGGCTACACCTTC. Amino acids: CASSYDRASYGYTF.

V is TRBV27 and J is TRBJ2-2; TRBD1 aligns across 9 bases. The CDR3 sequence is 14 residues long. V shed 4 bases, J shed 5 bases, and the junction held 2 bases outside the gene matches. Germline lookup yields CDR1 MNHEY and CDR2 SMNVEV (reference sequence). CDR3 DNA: TGTGCCAGCAGTTCCGGACAGGGGACCGGGGAGCTGTTTTTT. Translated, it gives CASSSGQGTGELFF.

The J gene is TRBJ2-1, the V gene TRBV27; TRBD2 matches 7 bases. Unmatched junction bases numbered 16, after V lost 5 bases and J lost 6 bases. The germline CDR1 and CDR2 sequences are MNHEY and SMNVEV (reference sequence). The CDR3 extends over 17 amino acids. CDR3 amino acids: CASSPARREFEGNEQFF. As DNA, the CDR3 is TGTGCCAGCAGTCCCGCGCGGCGGGAGTTCGAGGGCAATGAGCAGTTCTTC.

CDR3 coding DNA: TGTGCCAGTAGTATAGTTGCGGAGTACTACAATGAGCAGTTCTTC. Protein sequence: CASSIVAEYYNEQFF. The V and J genes are TRBV19 and TRBJ2-1; D ambiguous. The CDR3 contains 15 residues. Trimming pared 1 base from V and 3 bases from J, leaving 10 bases between. Germline CDR1 and CDR2: LNHDA and SQIVND (reference sequence). Combining the CDR3 with reference TRBV19 and TRBJ2-1 gives the whole variable domain DGGITQSPKYLFRKEGQNVTLSCEQNLNHDAMYWYRQDPGQGLRLIYYSQIVNDFQKGDIAEGYSVSREKKESFPLTVTSAQKNPTAFYLCASSIVAEYYNEQFFGPGTRLTVL.

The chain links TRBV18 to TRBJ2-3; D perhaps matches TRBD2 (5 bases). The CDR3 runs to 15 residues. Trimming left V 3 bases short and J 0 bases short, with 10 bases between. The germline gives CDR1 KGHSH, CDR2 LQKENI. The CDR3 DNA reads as TGTGCCAGCTCACCGCTCGCGGGCAGCACAGATACGCAGTATTTT. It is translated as CASSPLAGSTDTQYF.

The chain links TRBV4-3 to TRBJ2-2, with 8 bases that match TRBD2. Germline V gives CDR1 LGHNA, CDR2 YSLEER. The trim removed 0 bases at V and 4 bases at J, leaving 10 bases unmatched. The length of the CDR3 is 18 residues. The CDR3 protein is CASSQDIWAGGATGELFF. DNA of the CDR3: TGCGCCAGCAGCCAAGACATCTGGGCGGGAGGCGCCACCGGGGAGCTGTTTTTT.

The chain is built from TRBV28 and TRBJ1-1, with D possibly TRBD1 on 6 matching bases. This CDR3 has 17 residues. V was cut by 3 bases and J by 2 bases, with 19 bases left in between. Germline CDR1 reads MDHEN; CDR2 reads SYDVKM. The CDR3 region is CASSFRALGQSNTEAFF. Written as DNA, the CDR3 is TGTGCCAGCAGTTTTAGGGCCCTTGGACAGTCCAACACTGAAGCTTTCTTT.

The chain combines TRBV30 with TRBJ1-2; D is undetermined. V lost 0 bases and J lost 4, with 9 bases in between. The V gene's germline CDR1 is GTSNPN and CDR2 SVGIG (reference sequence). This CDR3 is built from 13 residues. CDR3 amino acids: CAWSVGLSYGYTF. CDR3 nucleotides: TGTGCCTGGAGTGTAGGACTCAGCTATGGCTACACCTTC.

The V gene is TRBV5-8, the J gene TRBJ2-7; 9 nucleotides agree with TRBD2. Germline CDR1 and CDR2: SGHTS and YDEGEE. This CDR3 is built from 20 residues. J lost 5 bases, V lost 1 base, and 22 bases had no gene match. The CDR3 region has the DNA TGTGCCAGCAGCTTGCCTGAACCTACCTACAGCCTAGCGGGACACAACGAGCAGTACTTC. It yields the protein CASSLPEPTYSLAGHNEQYF.

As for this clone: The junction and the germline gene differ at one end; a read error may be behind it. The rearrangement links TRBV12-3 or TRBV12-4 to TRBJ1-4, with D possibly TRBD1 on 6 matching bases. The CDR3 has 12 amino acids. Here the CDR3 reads CASSTTGQEILF. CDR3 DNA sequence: TGTGCCAGCAGTACAACAGGGCAAGAAATTCTTTTT.